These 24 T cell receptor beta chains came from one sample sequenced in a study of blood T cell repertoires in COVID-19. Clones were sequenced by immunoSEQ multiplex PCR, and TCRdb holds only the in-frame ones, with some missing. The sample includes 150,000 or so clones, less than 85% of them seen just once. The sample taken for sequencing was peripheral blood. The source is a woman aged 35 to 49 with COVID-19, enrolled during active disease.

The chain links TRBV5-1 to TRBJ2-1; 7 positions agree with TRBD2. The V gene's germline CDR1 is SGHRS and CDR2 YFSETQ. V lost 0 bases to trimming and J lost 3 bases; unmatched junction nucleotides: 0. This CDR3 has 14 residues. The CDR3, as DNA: TGCGCCAGCAGCTTGGGGACTAGCTACAATGAGCAGTTCTTC. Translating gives CASSLGTSYNEQFF.

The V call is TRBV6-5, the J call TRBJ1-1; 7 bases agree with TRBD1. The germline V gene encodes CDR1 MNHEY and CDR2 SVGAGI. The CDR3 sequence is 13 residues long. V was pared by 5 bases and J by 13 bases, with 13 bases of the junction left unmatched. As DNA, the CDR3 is TGTGCCAGCAGTCGTGAAGGGACAGCCCAATTTTTCTTT. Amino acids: CASSREGTAQFFF.

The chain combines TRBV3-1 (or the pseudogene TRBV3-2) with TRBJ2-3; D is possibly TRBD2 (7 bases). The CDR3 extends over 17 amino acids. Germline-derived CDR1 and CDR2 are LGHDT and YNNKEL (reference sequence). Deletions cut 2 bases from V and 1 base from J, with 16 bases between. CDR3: CASSQYSRGPGTDTQYF. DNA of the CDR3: TGTGCCAGCAGCCAATATTCGCGGGGGCCGGGCACAGATACGCAGTATTTT.

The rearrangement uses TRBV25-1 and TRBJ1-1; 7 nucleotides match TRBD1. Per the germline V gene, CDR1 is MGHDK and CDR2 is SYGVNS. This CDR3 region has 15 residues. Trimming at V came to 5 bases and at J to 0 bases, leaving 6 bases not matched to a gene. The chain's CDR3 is CASSKETGLNTEAFF. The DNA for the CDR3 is TGTGCCAGCAGTAAAGAGACAGGGCTGAACACTGAAGCTTTCTTT. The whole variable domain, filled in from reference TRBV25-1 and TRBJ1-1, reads EADIYQTPRYLVIGTGKKITLECSQTMGHDKMYWYQQDPGMELHLIHYSYGVNSTEKGDLSSESTVSRIRTEHFPLTLESARPSHTSQYLCASSKETGLNTEAFFGQGTRLTVV.

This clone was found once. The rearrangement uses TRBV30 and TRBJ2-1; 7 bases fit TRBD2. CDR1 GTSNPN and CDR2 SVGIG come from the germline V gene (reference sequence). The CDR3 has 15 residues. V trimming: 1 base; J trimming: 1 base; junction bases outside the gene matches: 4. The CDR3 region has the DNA TGTGCCTGGAGTGATGTGGGGGGGTCCTACAATGAGCAGTTCTTC. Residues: CAWSDVGGSYNEQFF.

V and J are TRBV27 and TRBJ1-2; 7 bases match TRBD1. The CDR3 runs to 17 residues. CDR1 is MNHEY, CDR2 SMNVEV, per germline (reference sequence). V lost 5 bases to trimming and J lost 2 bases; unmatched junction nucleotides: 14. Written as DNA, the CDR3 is TGTGCCAGCAGTCCTTGGGTAGGGGGCATGGAAAACTATGGCTACACCTTC. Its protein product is CASSPWVGGMENYGYTF.

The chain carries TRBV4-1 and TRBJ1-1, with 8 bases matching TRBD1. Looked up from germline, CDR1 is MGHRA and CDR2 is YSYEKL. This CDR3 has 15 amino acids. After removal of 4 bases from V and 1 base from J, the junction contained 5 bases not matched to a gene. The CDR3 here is CASSLQGAPNTEAFF. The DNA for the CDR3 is TGCGCCAGCAGCCTCCAGGGGGCCCCGAACACTGAAGCTTTCTTT.

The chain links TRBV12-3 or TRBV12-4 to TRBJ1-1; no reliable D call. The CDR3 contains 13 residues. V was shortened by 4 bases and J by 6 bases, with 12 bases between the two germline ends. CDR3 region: CASSYFGNAEAFF. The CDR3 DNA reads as TGTGCCAGCAGTTACTTTGGTAACGCTGAAGCTTTCTTT.

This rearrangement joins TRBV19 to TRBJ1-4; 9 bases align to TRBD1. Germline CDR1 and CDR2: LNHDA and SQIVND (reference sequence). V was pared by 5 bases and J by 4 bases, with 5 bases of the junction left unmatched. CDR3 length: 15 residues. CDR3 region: CASSLGTGINEKLFF. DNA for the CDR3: TGTGCCAGTAGTCTTGGGACAGGGATTAATGAAAAACTGTTTTTT.

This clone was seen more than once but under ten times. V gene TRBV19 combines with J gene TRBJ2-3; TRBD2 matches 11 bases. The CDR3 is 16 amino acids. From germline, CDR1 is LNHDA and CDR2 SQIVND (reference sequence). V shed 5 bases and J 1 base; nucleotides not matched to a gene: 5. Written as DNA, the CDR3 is TGTGCCAGTAGTGACCTAGCGGGGGGCGGCACAGATACGCAGTATTTT. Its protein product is CASSDLAGGGTDTQYF.

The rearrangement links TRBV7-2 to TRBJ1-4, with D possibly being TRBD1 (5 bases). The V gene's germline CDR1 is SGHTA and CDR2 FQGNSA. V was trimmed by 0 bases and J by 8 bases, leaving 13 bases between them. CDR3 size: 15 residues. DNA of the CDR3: TGTGCCAGCAGCTTAGCGGGGAATAGGGGCGAAAAACTGTTTTTT. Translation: CASSLAGNRGEKLFF. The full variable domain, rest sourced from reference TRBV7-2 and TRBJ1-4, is GAGVSQSPSNKVTEKGKDVELRCDPISGHTALYWYRQSLGQGLEFLIYFQGNSAPDKSGLPSDRFSAERTGGSVSTLTIQRTQQEDSAVYLCASSLAGNRGEKLFFGSGTQLSVL.

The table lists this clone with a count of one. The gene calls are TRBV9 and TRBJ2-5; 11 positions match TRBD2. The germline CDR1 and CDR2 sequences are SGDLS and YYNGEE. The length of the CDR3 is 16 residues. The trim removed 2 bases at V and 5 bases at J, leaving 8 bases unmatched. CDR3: CASSVTPSGGTETQYF. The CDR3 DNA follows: TGTGCCAGCAGCGTCACACCTAGCGGGGGGACGGAGACCCAGTACTTC.

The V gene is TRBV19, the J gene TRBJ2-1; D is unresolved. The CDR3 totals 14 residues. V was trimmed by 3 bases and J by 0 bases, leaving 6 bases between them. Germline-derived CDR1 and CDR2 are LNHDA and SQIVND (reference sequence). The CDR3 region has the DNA TGTGCCAGTAGTATCTGGAGCTCCTACAATGAGCAGTTCTTC. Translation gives CASSIWSSYNEQFF. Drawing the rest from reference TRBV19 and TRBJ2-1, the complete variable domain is DGGITQSPKYLFRKEGQNVTLSCEQNLNHDAMYWYRQDPGQGLRLIYYSQIVNDFQKGDIAEGYSVSREKKESFPLTVTSAQKNPTAFYLCASSIWSSYNEQFFGPGTRLTVL.

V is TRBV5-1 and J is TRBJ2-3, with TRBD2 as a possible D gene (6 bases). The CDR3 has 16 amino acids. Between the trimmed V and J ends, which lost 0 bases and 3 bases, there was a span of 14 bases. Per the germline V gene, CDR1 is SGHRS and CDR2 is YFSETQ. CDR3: CASSLDLRELTDTQYF. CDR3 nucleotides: TGCGCCAGCAGCTTGGATTTACGGGAGTTGACAGATACGCAGTATTTT.

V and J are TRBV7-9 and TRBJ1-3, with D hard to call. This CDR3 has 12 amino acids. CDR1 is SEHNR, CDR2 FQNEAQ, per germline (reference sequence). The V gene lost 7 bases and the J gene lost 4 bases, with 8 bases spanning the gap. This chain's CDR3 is CASTEVGNTIYF. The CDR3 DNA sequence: TGTGCCAGCACCGAGGTCGGAAACACCATATATTTT.

The CDR3, as DNA: TGTGCCAGCAGCTTAGACGGGAGGGTCCAAGAGACCCAGTACTTC. This translates into CASSLDGRVQETQYF. The rearrangement links TRBV7-8 to TRBJ2-5; 8 nucleotides align to TRBD2. The germline CDR1 and CDR2 sequences are SGHVS and FQNEAQ. V lost 1 base to trimming and J lost 1 base; unmatched junction nucleotides: 2. This CDR3 has 15 residues.

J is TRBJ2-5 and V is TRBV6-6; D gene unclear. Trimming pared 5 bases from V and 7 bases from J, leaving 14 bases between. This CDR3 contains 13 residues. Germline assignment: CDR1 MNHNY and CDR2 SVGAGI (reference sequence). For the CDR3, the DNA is TGTGCCAGCAGTCGTTCGAATTCGGGGACCCAGTACTTC. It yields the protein CASSRSNSGTQYF.

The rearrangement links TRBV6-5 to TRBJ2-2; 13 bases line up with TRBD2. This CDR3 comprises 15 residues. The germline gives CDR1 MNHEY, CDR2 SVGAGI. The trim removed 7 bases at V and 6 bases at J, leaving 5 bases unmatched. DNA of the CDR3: TGTGCCAGCACCGAAGGACTAGCGGGAGCCGGGGAGCTGTTTTTT. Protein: CASTEGLAGAGELFF.

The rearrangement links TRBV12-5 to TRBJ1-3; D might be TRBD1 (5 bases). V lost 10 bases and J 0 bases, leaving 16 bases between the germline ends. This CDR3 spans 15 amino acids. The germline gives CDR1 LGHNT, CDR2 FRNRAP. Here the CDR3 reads CATAPQGLSGNTIYF. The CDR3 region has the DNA TGTGCTACCGCACCCCAGGGCCTCTCTGGAAACACCATATATTTT.

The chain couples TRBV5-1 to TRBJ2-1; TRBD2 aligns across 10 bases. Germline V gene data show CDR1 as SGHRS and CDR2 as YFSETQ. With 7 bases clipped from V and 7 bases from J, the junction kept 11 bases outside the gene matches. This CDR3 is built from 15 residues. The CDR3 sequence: CASGHLAGVGNEQFF. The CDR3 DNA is TGCGCCAGCGGCCACCTAGCGGGAGTCGGTAATGAGCAGTTCTTC.

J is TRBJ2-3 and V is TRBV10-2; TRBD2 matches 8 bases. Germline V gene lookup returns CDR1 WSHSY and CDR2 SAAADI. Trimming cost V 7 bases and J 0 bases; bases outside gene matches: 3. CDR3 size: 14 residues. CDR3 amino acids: CASKERGSTDTQYF. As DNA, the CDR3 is TGCGCCAGCAAAGAGCGGGGGAGCACAGATACGCAGTATTTT.

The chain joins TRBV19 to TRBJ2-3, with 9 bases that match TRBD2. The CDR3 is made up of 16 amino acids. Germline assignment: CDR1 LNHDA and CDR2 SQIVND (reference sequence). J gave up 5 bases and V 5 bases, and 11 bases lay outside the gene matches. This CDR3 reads CASSVARGGLRDTQYF. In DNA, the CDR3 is TGTGCCAGTAGTGTTGCGCGGGGGGGCCTGCGAGATACGCAGTATTTT.

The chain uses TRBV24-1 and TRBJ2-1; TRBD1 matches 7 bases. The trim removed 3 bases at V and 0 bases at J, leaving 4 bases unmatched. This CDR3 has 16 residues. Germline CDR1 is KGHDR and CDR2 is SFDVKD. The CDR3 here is CATSDQTGSSYNEQFF. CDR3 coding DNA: TGTGCCACCAGTGATCAGACAGGGAGCTCCTACAATGAGCAGTTCTTC.

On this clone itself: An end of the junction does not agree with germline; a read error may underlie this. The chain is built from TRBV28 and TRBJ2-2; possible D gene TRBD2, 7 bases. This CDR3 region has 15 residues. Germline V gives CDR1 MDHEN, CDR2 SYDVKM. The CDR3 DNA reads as TGTGCCACCAGTCCTTGGCAGGGGAGGGCCGGGGAGCTGTTTTTT. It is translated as CATSPWQGRAGELFF.